Listed here is a single T cell receptor (beta chain). Only one count was recorded for this clone. The specificity of this receptor is unknown. No base quality values were provided; no much bigger clone lies one nucleotide off. The data originate from a study of cytomegalovirus exposure and HLA in healthy donors (dated by TCRdb to about 2017). In terms of the full investigation: An earlier analysis of several hundred of the donors reported 276 Gb of sequence data and 117 million unique TCR beta sequences obtained from around 190 million T cells. An early release that covered about 640 HLA-typed donors contained about 300 gigabases of sequencing data and 65 million to 100 million unique TCR sequences. Of the 350 to 450 genotyped donors, less than 85% were placed in the genetic ancestry cluster associated with self-reported Caucasian donors. The study aimed to test whether signatures of past pathogen exposure could be identified by cataloging public T cell receptors. Using immunosequencing, the study profiled T cell repertoires from fewer than 700 subjects and related those repertoires to cytomegalovirus serostatus. Along with the roughly 670-subject first cohort, a separate validation cohort of about 110 different subjects was used. To predict cytomegalovirus infection status, the study combined high-throughput TCR immunosequencing, statistical association of individual TCRs with disease status, and machine learning. A later analysis re-examined previously published TCR beta repertoires from 610 or so donors and added high-resolution HLA genotyping to investigate patterns of TCR occurrence. The later analysis used no new phenotypic data to find candidate immune exposures, relying instead on TCR beta sequences and their occurrence across donors. To decide whether each TCR beta V gene segment behaved as functional or pseudogenic, an earlier analysis of some 600 of the donors relied on high-throughput TCR beta sequencing. Donor age, sex, ethnicity and CMV serostatus were compiled alongside the repertoire data. In a later genetic analysis, genome-wide SNP genotypes for about 55% of the 666 donors were used, and that subset was treated as a discovery cohort. Every repertoire in the discovery cohort had been generated on one and the same sequencing platform. Both class I and class II loci were covered by HLA typing, at four-digit resolution. The number of typed donors differed by locus: about 629-630 for A, B, C, DRB1 and DQB1; 500 to 550 for DQA1; fewer than 610 for DPA1; and some 430 for DPB1. A few DR-DQ haplotypes were treated as single units for association and clustering because of strong linkage in the cohort. Across around 400 genotyped donors of the cohort, an average of roughly 230,000 unique TCR beta nucleotide sequences per donor were sequenced, and roughly 20% of those sequences were non-productive.

In total, 630 or so healthy bone marrow donors made up the cohort. Cohort members were all nominally healthy when sampled, although unrecorded immune exposures were likely present. The donor was CMV seronegative and belonged to the group of 352 seronegative cohort members. Every donor gave a peripheral blood sample, and the peripheral blood mononuclear cells from that sample were used for TCR beta sequencing. Genomic DNA extraction from the blood cell samples was performed with the Qiagen DNeasy Blood Extraction Kit. Library construction relied on the immunoSEQ multiplex PCR assay. The multiplex PCR relied on a mix of 60 forward primers for TCR Vbeta segments and 13 reverse primers for TCR Jbeta segments. The CDR3 region of rearranged TCR beta genes was amplified from genomic DNA with a multiplex PCR assay. The Illumina HiSeq System was used to sequence the amplified TCR beta libraries as 87-base-pair reads. Per the authors' processing: Across the 500 to 750 repertoires, a later analysis counted roughly 77 million unique TCR beta chains, roughly 11 million of which were shared by at least two donors. Raw reads were error-corrected and collapsed into unique sequences with a nearest-neighbor algorithm that merged closely related sequences to remove PCR and sequencing errors. Alignment of CDR3 sequences to IMGT reference sequences was used to assign V, D and J gene segments. For a sequence to be retained, a match of at least six nucleotides to both a V gene segment and a J gene segment was required. Rearrangements were called productive when the CDR3 lacked stop codons and stayed in frame with V and J; all others were non-productive. Following IMGT convention, CDR3 was defined as the stretch from the second conserved V-encoded cysteine to the conserved J-encoded phenylalanine. The earlier analysis of some 550 of the donors excluded any sequence lacking an unambiguous match to a single V gene segment. In an earlier analysis of some 590 of the donors, a V segment was called functional when productive rearrangements were above 56.7%, and segregating when the standard deviation between donors exceeded 5%. To diagnose cytomegalovirus status from the catalog of TCR beta chain sequences, a statistical classification framework was built. V and J gene assignment, in a later analysis, came from comparing TCR nucleotide sequences with IMGT/GENE-DB human TR gene sequences. In a later analysis, CDR3 sequences and most-parsimonious VDJ recombination scenarios were assigned using the TCRdist pipeline. In a later analysis, each TCR beta chain was defined by its CDR3 amino acid sequence together with its V-gene family, and reads lacking a unique V-gene family were excluded. A later analysis removed 550 to 650 highly shared, low-generation-probability nucleotide sequences to deal with suspected cross-contamination and a sequencing artifact. In a later analysis, a clonal expansion index was calculated for each public chain from normalized within-repertoire ranks of inferred template counts. Generation probabilities in a later analysis came from a VDJ recombination model fitted to out-of-frame rearrangements, and those results were checked against IGoR. Hypergeometric tests were used in a later analysis to score TCR-TCR, TCR-HLA and TCR-CMV co-occurrence, with a repertoire-size bias correction applied to the TCR pairs. False discovery rates were estimated in a later analysis by permuting HLA or CMV assignments 20 times. A later analysis grouped co-occurring TCRs with DBSCAN, adding TCRdist sequence similarity when clustering within HLA-allele-positive subsets. For co-occurrence clustering, repertoires with fewer than 30,000 or more than 120,000 public chains were excluded, along with roughly 5 repertoires with anomalous nucleotide sharing. TCRdb provides this immuneACCESS table in a form limited to in-frame rearrangements. Some clones are lacking; in checked studies, under half of them reflect an unresolved V gene, and why the rest are absent is not known. For V, J and clone size, that table is used; D and trimming come from the DNA. The sample includes about 190,000 clones, with 80% observed a single time. The ten largest clones represent about 0.7% of the sample.

The CDR3 measures 13 amino acids from cysteine to phenylalanine. Only the CDR3 portion is preserved as DNA: 39 bases, with reading frame beginning at the first base. V gives up 2 bases and J gives up 0 bases, and the segment between their germline ends measures 5 bases. Looking up the germline V gene (reference sequence) yields CDR1 GTSNPN and CDR2 SVGIG. Broader findings and caveats from the paper: Only TCR beta chains were sequenced in this cohort, and the absence of alpha or paired-chain data limited detectable features. Immune exposure information for the cohort was limited to CMV serostatus. In a later genetic analysis, a missense DCLRE1C variant was associated with V-gene and J-gene trimming of TCR beta chains, and the association was replicated in an independent cohort. In both the original and validation cohorts, the classifier was reported to diagnose cytomegalovirus status with high specificity and sensitivity. Because HLA typing was unavailable for some donors at each locus, only the typed subset was used in association tests. While some public TCRs were present in many individuals, most TCR sequences turned up only very rarely across donors. Because counts were too low, seventeen rarely observed V segments, including chromosome 9 orphons, were left out of the earlier analysis of 587 of the donors. In an earlier analysis of 587 of the donors, most TCR beta V segments appeared in productive rearrangements about 90% or about 30% of the time, broadly matching IMGT annotations. Three of the identified cytomegalovirus-associated TCR beta chains were confirmed in vitro to be specific for cytomegalovirus antigens. A group of highly shared sequence variants was considered likely to be a technical artifact of the sequencing pipeline. Linkage disequilibrium might explain the correlated functional status among segregating V segments, but an unknown experimental factor could not be excluded. The study gave a list of over 150 TCR beta chains associated with cytomegalovirus. The authors suggested that the approach could potentially be generalized to other disease states and immunological phenotypes. A later analysis found that HLA-associated TCR beta chains were more clonally expanded and had lower generation probabilities than equally common non-associated chains. Roughly uniform sequencing depth across donors was assumed in presence/absence analyses, although this assumption may not hold. When HLA alleles, especially DR and DQ, strongly co-occurred, attributing TCR associations to individual alleles was difficult. Several of the top co-occurrence clusters appeared to be linked to parvovirus B19, influenza, CMV and Epstein-Barr virus, according to a later analysis. Most CMV-associated TCR beta chains appeared to be HLA-restricted in a later analysis, and the HLA associations seemed to be driven largely by CMV exposure. In a later analysis, TCR association rates were found to vary across HLA loci, with the most associated TCRs seen for DRB1 alleles and the fewest for HLA-C alleles. Compared with the 666-donor mean, donors in an Asian-associated ancestry cluster had fewer N-insertions in productive TCRs, according to a later genetic analysis. A later analysis associated 16,951 TCR beta sequences with specific HLA alleles at a false discovery rate of 0.05. A further reported finding was that TCR beta sequences accurately predicted the HLA-A and HLA-B alleles for most subjects in the first cohort. Some IMGT-functional V segments, including TRBV6-2 and TRBV6-3, could not be told apart with the 87-base-pair reads, so those segments were excluded.

The sequence derives from a boy aged 5 to 17 in good health and CMV-seronegative. The chain is assembled from TRBV30 and TRBJ1-3; no D segment can be confidently identified. Material for sequencing was PBMCs. The CDR3 sequence is CAWSPLSGNTIYF. The DNA reads as follows: TGTGCCTGGAGTCCTCTCTCTGGAAACACCATATATTTT.